This TCR beta chain is drawn from a study of cytomegalovirus exposure and HLA in healthy donors. Study findings and constraints: In an earlier analysis, most TCR beta V segments were productive about 87% or about 30% of the time.

CDR1 and CDR2 from the germline V gene are MNHNS and SASEGT. The CDR3 is 18 residues long. Trimming cost V 4 bases and J 3 bases; bases outside gene matches: 14. PCR was performed using 60 Vbeta and 13 Jbeta primers. Profiled with immunoSEQ multiplex PCR; TCRdb holds only in-frame clones, not every one. The sample holds 200,000 to 250,000 clones, approximately 79% seen once. With respect to this clone: What it binds is unknown.

This sequence originates from a girl aged 2-10 years in good health and CMV-seronegative. Sequencing was carried out using PBMCs. The chain carries TRBV6-1 and TRBJ2-7; TRBD2 agrees at 11 bases. The CDR3 here is CASSVGLAGGRIGYEQYF. The CDR3 nucleotides are TGTGCCAGCAGTGTTGGACTAGCGGGTGGCCGCATAGGCTACGAGCAGTACTTC.